Described below is a single T cell receptor beta chain sequence and its context. The record originates from a study of blood T cell repertoires in COVID-19. Across the study: The cDNA or gDNA used as material had been derived from T cells, B-cell-depleted T cells, or PBMCs.

Generated by immunoSEQ multiplex PCR, the TCRdb table keeps only in-frame clones and is missing some. The sample has 200,000 or so clones, 85% to 90% seen once; the top ten hold 0.78%. CDR1 and CDR2 (germline): MDHEN, SYDVKM. The CDR3 contains 13 residues. Trimming removed 6 bases at V and 7 bases at J, with 13 bases between. The chain carries TRBV28 and TRBJ2-1, with TRBD2 as a possible D gene (7 bases). The TCR comes from a woman in her 70s with acute or convalescent COVID-19. Sample: peripheral blood. For the CDR3, the DNA is TGTGCCAGCAGCCTGAGGGGGGGTAATGAGCAGTTCTTC. Translated, it gives CASSLRGGNEQFF.